A single sample is the source of the 21 T cell receptor beta chains below, sequenced in a study of vaccination effects on CD4 cells after COVID-19. Their cognate antigens are unknown. The repertoire was sequenced with immunoSEQ multiplex PCR; TCRdb's copy has only in-frame clones and lacks some. The sample yields tens of thousands of clones, around 67% seen once. In the ViraFEST assay, antigen-specific CD4+ clonotypes were identified by expansion after peptide-pool stimulation. After roughly ten days in culture, the CD4+ T cells were isolated. Vaccine recipients, nucleocapsid antibody negative, had no prior SARS-CoV-2 infection. The input for sequencing was CD4+ T cells from PBMCs cultured with SARS-CoV-2 spike peptides, taken before COVID-19 vaccination. Source of these receptors: a human donor who received a COVID-19 vaccine.

Only a few counts were recorded for this clone. This chain joins TRBV28 and TRBJ1-2; D not resolved. Per germline, CDR1 MDHEN and CDR2 SYDVKM. The CDR3 consists of 9 residues. The V gene lost 8 bases and the J gene lost 4 bases, with 2 bases spanning the gap. The CDR3: CASGYGYTF. The CDR3, as DNA: TGTGCCAGCGGCTATGGCTACACCTTC.

The rearrangement uses TRBV6-5 and TRBJ2-2; D call uncertain. The germline gives CDR1 MNHEY, CDR2 SVGAGI. V dropped 7 bases and J dropped 1 base, with 7 bases sitting between them. The CDR3 has 13 amino acids. In DNA form, the CDR3 reads TGTGCCAGCACTCGAATGAACACCGGGGAGCTGTTTTTT. Its protein is CASTRMNTGELFF.

This clone was detected a few times. The genes are TRBV12-3 or TRBV12-4 and TRBJ2-7, with D perhaps assigned TRBD1 or TRBD2 (5 bases each). Trimming removed 5 bases at V and 5 bases at J, with 13 bases between. The CDR3 extends over 13 amino acids. The CDR3 loop reads CASSLGTANEQYF. The CDR3 DNA reads as TGTGCCAGCAGTCTTGGGACGGCCAACGAGCAGTACTTC.

Comment on this clone: One junction end disagrees with the germline gene, perhaps due to a read error. The chain is built from TRBV7-7 and TRBJ2-3, with TRBD2 matching over 8 bases. Germline V CDR1 and CDR2: SSHAT, FNYEAQ (reference sequence). The CDR3 is 16 amino acids. The CDR3 loop is CASSLMPFGGGDTQYF. Written as DNA, the CDR3 is TGTGCTAGCAGCTTAATGCCATTCGGGGGGGGAGATACGCAGTATTTT.

V and J are TRBV10-3 and TRBJ1-3; D possibly corresponds to TRBD1 (6 bases). Trimming cost V 6 bases and J 4 bases, with 10 bases left between them. The CDR3 is 13 residues long. Germline V CDR1 and CDR2: ENHRY, SYGVKD. Here the CDR3 reads CAIRPGAGNTIYF. DNA of the CDR3: TGTGCCATCAGGCCAGGGGCAGGAAACACCATATATTTT.

Turning to this clone: The germline gene is not matched at one end of the junction; a read error may be the cause. V usage is TRBV6-1 and J usage is TRBJ1-6; D is undetermined. The CDR3 is made up of 15 amino acids. The germline gives CDR1 MNHNS, CDR2 SASEGT. In DNA form, the CDR3 reads TGTGCCGGCAGTGAAGCCGGCCAACGGAATTCACCCCTCCACTTT. This sequence encodes CAGSEAGQRNSPLHF.

The V and J genes are TRBV5-1 and TRBJ2-6; D unresolved. This CDR3 is built from 15 residues. Germline V gene lookup returns CDR1 SGHRS and CDR2 YFSETQ. V gave up 0 bases and J gave up 1 base, with 5 bases separating them. CDR3: CASSLDGSGANVLTF. The CDR3 bases are TGCGCCAGCAGCTTGGATGGGTCTGGGGCCAACGTCCTGACTTTC.

The chain links TRBV5-6 to TRBJ1-1; 8 bases fit TRBD1. Per the germline V gene, CDR1 is SGHDT and CDR2 is YYEEEE. CDR3 length: 16 residues. The V and J ends lost 4 bases and 1 base, in that order; junction bases with no gene match: 9. The CDR3 DNA reads as TGTGCCAGCAGCCCTGGACAGGGCCGAGGGAACACTGAAGCTTTCTTT. Translated: CASSPGQGRGNTEAFF. Filled out from reference TRBV5-6 and TRBJ1-1, the complete variable domain reads DAGVTQSPTHLIKTRGQQVTLRCSPKSGHDTVSWYQQALGQGPQFIFQYYEEEERQRGNFPDRFSGHQFPNYSSELNVNALLLGDSALYLCASSPGQGRGNTEAFFGQGTRLTVV.

This clone was detected only a few times. V usage is TRBV20-1 and J usage is TRBJ1-2; no firm D call. The CDR3 length is 10 residues. V was pared by 6 bases and J by 2 bases, with 4 bases between. The germline V gene encodes CDR1 DFQATT and CDR2 SNEGSKA (reference sequence). The CDR3 nucleotides are TGCAGTGCGGGGAACTATGGCTACACCTTC. As protein: CSAGNYGYTF.

The chain joins TRBV28 to TRBJ2-6; 13 nucleotides line up with TRBD2. Germline V gene lookup returns CDR1 MDHEN and CDR2 SYDVKM. This CDR3 is built from 18 residues. V lost 4 bases to trimming and J lost 1 base; unmatched junction nucleotides: 4. CDR3 sequence: CASSSTGLAGSGANVLTF. The CDR3, as DNA: TGTGCCAGCAGTTCAACGGGACTAGCGGGGTCTGGGGCCAACGTCCTGACTTTC.

The chain carries TRBV30 and TRBJ1-4, with D unresolved. Germline V gives CDR1 GTSNPN, CDR2 SVGIG (reference sequence). With 0 bases removed from V and 12 bases from J, the gap between germline ends came to 14 bases. The CDR3 runs to 13 residues. The CDR3 spells CAWSVLSAGELFF. The DNA of the CDR3 is TGTGCCTGGAGTGTACTCTCGGCTGGGGAACTGTTTTTT.

This chain uses TRBV7-2 with TRBJ2-2, with D possibly called TRBD1 or TRBD2 (6 bases each). The CDR3 loop spans 17 amino acids. In germline, CDR1 is SGHTA, CDR2 FQGNSA. V lost 8 bases, J lost 6 bases, and 25 bases lay in between. The CDR3 DNA reads as TGTGCCAGCTCCAGGGGACTCCGTTACGGGAAGGCCGGGGAGCTGTTTTTT. Translation: CASSRGLRYGKAGELFF.

Only one count was recorded for this clone. This chain uses TRBV6-5 with TRBJ2-7, with D possibly being TRBD1 (6 bases). The length of the CDR3 is 12 residues. Per germline, CDR1 MNHEY and CDR2 SVGAGI. V dropped 4 bases and J dropped 4 bases, with 8 bases sitting between them. The CDR3 is CASSSTGYEQYF. The CDR3 DNA reads TGTGCCAGCAGTTCTACAGGGTACGAGCAGTACTTC.

The chain combines TRBV5-1 with TRBJ2-7; 7 nucleotides agree with TRBD2. Germline V gives CDR1 SGHRS, CDR2 YFSETQ. The CDR3 has 14 residues. V was pared by 4 bases and J by 0 bases, with 4 bases of the junction left unmatched. For the CDR3, the DNA is TGCGCCAGCAGCCCCCGCGGGAGCTCCTACGAGCAGTACTTC. Translated, it gives CASSPRGSSYEQYF. The variable domain in full, with the rest retrieved from reference TRBV5-1 and TRBJ2-7, is KAGVTQTPRYLIKTRGQQVTLSCSPISGHRSVSWYQQTPGQGLQFLFEYFSETQRNKGNFPGRFSGRQFSNSRSEMNVSTLELGDSALYLCASSPRGSSYEQYFGPGTRLTVT.

V gene TRBV28 combines with J gene TRBJ1-3; no firm D call. The CDR3 consists of 15 residues. Germline V gene sequence: CDR1 MDHEN, CDR2 SYDVKM. The V end was cut by 6 bases, the J end by 0 bases, with 12 bases between. The CDR3 DNA is TGTGCCAGCAGCCTAAATGTCCTCTCTGGAAACACCATATATTTT. Translated, it gives CASSLNVLSGNTIYF. The whole variable domain, remainder taken from reference TRBV28 and TRBJ1-3, is DVKVTQSSRYLVKRTGEKVFLECVQDMDHENMFWYRQDPGLGLRLIYFSYDVKMKEKGDIPEGYSVSREKKERFSLILESASTNQTSMYLCASSLNVLSGNTIYFGEGSWLTVV.

This chain uses TRBV6-1 with TRBJ2-6, with 7 bases lining up with TRBD1. From germline, CDR1 is MNHNS and CDR2 SASEGT. The V gene end was trimmed by 2 bases and the J gene end by 2 bases; junction bases not matched to a gene: 3. The CDR3 covers 16 residues. The CDR3 loop is CASSETDRAGANVLTF. CDR3 sequence (DNA): TGTGCCAGCAGTGAAACCGACAGGGCTGGGGCCAACGTCCTGACTTTC.

The rearrangement uses TRBV29-1 and TRBJ2-5; D perhaps matches TRBD2 (6 bases). Trimming removed 5 bases at V and 4 bases at J, with 14 bases between. The V gene's germline CDR1 is SQVTM and CDR2 ANQGSEA. This CDR3 comprises 13 residues. The chain's CDR3 is CSVSGAGGETQYF. The CDR3, as DNA: TGCAGCGTTTCTGGCGCCGGGGGAGAGACCCAGTACTTC.

This clone appeared a few times. The CDR3 bases are TGTGCCAGTAGTGGGACTACGAACATTCAGTACTTC. Its translation: CASSGTTNIQYF. The genes are TRBV19 and TRBJ2-4; 7 bases are a match to TRBD2. Germline V gene lookup returns CDR1 LNHDA and CDR2 SQIVND (reference sequence). This CDR3 region has 12 residues. The junction had 2 bases not matched to a gene; V was cut back by 5 bases and J by 7 bases. Full variable domain (remainder filled in from reference TRBV19 and TRBJ2-4): DGGITQSPKYLFRKEGQNVTLSCEQNLNHDAMYWYRQDPGQGLRLIYYSQIVNDFQKGDIAEGYSVSREKKESFPLTVTSAQKNPTAFYLCASSGTTNIQYFGAGTRLSVL.

This sequence joins TRBV5-4 and TRBJ2-7; tentative D call: TRBD1 (5 bases). V was shortened by 1 base and J by 0 bases, with 11 bases between the two germline ends. Germline V gene lookup returns CDR1 SGHNT and CDR2 YYREEE (reference sequence). The CDR3 totals 15 residues. In DNA, the CDR3 is TGTGCCAGCAGCTTGAAAGGACATAGCTCCTACGAGCAGTACTTC. It specifies CASSLKGHSSYEQYF.

The chain combines TRBV18 with TRBJ2-3; 12 positions agree with TRBD2. The V gene end was trimmed by 3 bases and the J gene end by 4 bases; junction bases not matched to a gene: 8. The CDR3 has 17 amino acids. The germline CDR1 and CDR2 sequences are KGHSH and LQKENI. Here the CDR3 DNA reads TGTGCCAGCTCACCGCTAGCGGGAGGGCCGAGCGCAGATACGCAGTATTTT. Translating it yields CASSPLAGGPSADTQYF.

The J gene is TRBJ2-1, the V gene TRBV2; 8 bases map to TRBD2. CDR3 size: 15 residues. V was pared by 4 bases and J by 3 bases, with 5 bases of the junction left unmatched. Germline V gives CDR1 SNHLY, CDR2 FYNNEI. As DNA, the CDR3 is TGTGCCAGCAGTGCACTAGCGGAGATCTACAATGAGCAGTTCTTC. Protein: CASSALAEIYNEQFF.